A single sample gave rise to the 9 T cell receptor beta chains below, sequenced in a study of blood T cell repertoires in COVID-19. TCRdb keeps only in-frame clones here, not all; method: immunoSEQ multiplex PCR. The table records about 160,000 clones, about 91% of them present only once. The sample comprised peripheral blood. Receptors originate from a woman aged 55-69 years who had recovered from COVID-19.

The chain joins TRBV19 to TRBJ2-2; 11 bases fit TRBD2. The CDR3 totals 18 residues. J was trimmed by 1 base and V by 0 bases; bases with no gene match: 4. Germline CDR1 is LNHDA and CDR2 is SQIVND (reference sequence). The DNA for the CDR3 is TGTGCCAGTAGTATAGAACTTACTAGCGGGGGGAACACCGGGGAGCTGTTTTTT. This sequence encodes CASSIELTSGGNTGELFF.

This chain connects TRBV6-5 to TRBJ2-7; a weak D match, TRBD2 (5 bases). The CDR3 runs to 15 residues. Germline loops: CDR1 MNHEY, CDR2 SVGAGI. The V end was cut by 6 bases, the J end by 0 bases, with 15 bases between. CDR3 sequence (DNA): TGTGCCAGCAGGAATCGAGAGCGGAGCTCCTACGAGCAGTACTTC. Translation gives CASRNRERSSYEQYF.

The chain links TRBV9 to TRBJ1-4; D is ambiguous. The CDR3 totals 16 residues. V dropped 0 bases and J dropped 0 bases, with 9 bases sitting between them. Germline V gene data show CDR1 as SGDLS and CDR2 as YYNGEE. The CDR3 reads CASSVEPVATNEKLFF. CDR3 DNA sequence: TGTGCCAGCAGCGTAGAGCCCGTGGCAACTAATGAAAAACTGTTTTTT.

The genes are TRBV5-1 and TRBJ2-3; D is uncertain. Germline V gene lookup returns CDR1 SGHRS and CDR2 YFSETQ. This CDR3 region has 12 residues. V was trimmed by 4 bases and J by 6 bases, leaving 9 bases between them. The CDR3 DNA reads as TGCGCCAGCAGCCCGACACATGATACGCAGTATTTT. Protein sequence: CASSPTHDTQYF. Filled out from reference TRBV5-1 and TRBJ2-3, the complete variable domain reads KAGVTQTPRYLIKTRGQQVTLSCSPISGHRSVSWYQQTPGQGLQFLFEYFSETQRNKGNFPGRFSGRQFSNSRSEMNVSTLELGDSALYLCASSPTHDTQYFGPGTRLTVL.

This clone has a single count. The gene calls are TRBV28 and TRBJ2-3, with D tentatively TRBD1 or TRBD2 (5 bases each). Trimming removed 10 bases from V and 3 bases from J, with 14 bases in between. The germline gives CDR1 MDHEN, CDR2 SYDVKM. The CDR3 covers 13 residues. The CDR3 DNA reads as TGTGCCACCAGAGGGGTAAGGACAGATACGCAGTATTTT. Translation gives CATRGVRTDTQYF.

The rearrangement joins TRBV10-3 to TRBJ2-1, with 7 bases that match TRBD1. Germline trimming cut 6 bases from V and 5 bases from J; bases unmatched to any gene: 4. There are 13 residues in the CDR3. The germline CDR1 and CDR2 sequences are ENHRY and SYGVKD. The CDR3 sequence: CAIRGQIDNEQFF. The CDR3, as DNA: TGTGCCATCAGGGGACAGATTGACAATGAGCAGTTCTTC.

This chain uses TRBV28 with TRBJ2-7; D gene ambiguous. The CDR3 spans 14 residues. V lost 7 bases and J lost 2, with 15 bases in between. The germline CDR1 and CDR2 sequences are MDHEN and SYDVKM. The CDR3 loop is CASTSRRGAYEQYF. CDR3 nucleotide sequence: TGTGCCAGCACTTCACGACGAGGCGCCTACGAGCAGTACTTC.

The chain links TRBV9 to TRBJ2-1; 11 bases fit TRBD2. This CDR3 spans 14 amino acids. Germline V lookup: CDR1 SGDLS, CDR2 YYNGEE. V dropped 8 bases and J dropped 4; count of bases not matched to a gene: 5. The CDR3 bases are TGTGCCAGTGGGGGACTAGCGGCTTACAATGAGCAGTTCTTC. Its protein product is CASGGLAAYNEQFF.

The V and J genes are TRBV28 and TRBJ2-1, with TRBD1 matching over 10 bases. Trimming at V came to 4 bases and at J to 8 bases, leaving 11 bases not matched to a gene. This CDR3 has 16 residues. Germline CDR1 MDHEN, CDR2 SYDVKM. CDR3 bases: TGTGCCAGCAGTTCGCCGGGACAGGGGATTCGGGATGAGCAGTTCTTC. This gives the protein CASSSPGQGIRDEQFF.